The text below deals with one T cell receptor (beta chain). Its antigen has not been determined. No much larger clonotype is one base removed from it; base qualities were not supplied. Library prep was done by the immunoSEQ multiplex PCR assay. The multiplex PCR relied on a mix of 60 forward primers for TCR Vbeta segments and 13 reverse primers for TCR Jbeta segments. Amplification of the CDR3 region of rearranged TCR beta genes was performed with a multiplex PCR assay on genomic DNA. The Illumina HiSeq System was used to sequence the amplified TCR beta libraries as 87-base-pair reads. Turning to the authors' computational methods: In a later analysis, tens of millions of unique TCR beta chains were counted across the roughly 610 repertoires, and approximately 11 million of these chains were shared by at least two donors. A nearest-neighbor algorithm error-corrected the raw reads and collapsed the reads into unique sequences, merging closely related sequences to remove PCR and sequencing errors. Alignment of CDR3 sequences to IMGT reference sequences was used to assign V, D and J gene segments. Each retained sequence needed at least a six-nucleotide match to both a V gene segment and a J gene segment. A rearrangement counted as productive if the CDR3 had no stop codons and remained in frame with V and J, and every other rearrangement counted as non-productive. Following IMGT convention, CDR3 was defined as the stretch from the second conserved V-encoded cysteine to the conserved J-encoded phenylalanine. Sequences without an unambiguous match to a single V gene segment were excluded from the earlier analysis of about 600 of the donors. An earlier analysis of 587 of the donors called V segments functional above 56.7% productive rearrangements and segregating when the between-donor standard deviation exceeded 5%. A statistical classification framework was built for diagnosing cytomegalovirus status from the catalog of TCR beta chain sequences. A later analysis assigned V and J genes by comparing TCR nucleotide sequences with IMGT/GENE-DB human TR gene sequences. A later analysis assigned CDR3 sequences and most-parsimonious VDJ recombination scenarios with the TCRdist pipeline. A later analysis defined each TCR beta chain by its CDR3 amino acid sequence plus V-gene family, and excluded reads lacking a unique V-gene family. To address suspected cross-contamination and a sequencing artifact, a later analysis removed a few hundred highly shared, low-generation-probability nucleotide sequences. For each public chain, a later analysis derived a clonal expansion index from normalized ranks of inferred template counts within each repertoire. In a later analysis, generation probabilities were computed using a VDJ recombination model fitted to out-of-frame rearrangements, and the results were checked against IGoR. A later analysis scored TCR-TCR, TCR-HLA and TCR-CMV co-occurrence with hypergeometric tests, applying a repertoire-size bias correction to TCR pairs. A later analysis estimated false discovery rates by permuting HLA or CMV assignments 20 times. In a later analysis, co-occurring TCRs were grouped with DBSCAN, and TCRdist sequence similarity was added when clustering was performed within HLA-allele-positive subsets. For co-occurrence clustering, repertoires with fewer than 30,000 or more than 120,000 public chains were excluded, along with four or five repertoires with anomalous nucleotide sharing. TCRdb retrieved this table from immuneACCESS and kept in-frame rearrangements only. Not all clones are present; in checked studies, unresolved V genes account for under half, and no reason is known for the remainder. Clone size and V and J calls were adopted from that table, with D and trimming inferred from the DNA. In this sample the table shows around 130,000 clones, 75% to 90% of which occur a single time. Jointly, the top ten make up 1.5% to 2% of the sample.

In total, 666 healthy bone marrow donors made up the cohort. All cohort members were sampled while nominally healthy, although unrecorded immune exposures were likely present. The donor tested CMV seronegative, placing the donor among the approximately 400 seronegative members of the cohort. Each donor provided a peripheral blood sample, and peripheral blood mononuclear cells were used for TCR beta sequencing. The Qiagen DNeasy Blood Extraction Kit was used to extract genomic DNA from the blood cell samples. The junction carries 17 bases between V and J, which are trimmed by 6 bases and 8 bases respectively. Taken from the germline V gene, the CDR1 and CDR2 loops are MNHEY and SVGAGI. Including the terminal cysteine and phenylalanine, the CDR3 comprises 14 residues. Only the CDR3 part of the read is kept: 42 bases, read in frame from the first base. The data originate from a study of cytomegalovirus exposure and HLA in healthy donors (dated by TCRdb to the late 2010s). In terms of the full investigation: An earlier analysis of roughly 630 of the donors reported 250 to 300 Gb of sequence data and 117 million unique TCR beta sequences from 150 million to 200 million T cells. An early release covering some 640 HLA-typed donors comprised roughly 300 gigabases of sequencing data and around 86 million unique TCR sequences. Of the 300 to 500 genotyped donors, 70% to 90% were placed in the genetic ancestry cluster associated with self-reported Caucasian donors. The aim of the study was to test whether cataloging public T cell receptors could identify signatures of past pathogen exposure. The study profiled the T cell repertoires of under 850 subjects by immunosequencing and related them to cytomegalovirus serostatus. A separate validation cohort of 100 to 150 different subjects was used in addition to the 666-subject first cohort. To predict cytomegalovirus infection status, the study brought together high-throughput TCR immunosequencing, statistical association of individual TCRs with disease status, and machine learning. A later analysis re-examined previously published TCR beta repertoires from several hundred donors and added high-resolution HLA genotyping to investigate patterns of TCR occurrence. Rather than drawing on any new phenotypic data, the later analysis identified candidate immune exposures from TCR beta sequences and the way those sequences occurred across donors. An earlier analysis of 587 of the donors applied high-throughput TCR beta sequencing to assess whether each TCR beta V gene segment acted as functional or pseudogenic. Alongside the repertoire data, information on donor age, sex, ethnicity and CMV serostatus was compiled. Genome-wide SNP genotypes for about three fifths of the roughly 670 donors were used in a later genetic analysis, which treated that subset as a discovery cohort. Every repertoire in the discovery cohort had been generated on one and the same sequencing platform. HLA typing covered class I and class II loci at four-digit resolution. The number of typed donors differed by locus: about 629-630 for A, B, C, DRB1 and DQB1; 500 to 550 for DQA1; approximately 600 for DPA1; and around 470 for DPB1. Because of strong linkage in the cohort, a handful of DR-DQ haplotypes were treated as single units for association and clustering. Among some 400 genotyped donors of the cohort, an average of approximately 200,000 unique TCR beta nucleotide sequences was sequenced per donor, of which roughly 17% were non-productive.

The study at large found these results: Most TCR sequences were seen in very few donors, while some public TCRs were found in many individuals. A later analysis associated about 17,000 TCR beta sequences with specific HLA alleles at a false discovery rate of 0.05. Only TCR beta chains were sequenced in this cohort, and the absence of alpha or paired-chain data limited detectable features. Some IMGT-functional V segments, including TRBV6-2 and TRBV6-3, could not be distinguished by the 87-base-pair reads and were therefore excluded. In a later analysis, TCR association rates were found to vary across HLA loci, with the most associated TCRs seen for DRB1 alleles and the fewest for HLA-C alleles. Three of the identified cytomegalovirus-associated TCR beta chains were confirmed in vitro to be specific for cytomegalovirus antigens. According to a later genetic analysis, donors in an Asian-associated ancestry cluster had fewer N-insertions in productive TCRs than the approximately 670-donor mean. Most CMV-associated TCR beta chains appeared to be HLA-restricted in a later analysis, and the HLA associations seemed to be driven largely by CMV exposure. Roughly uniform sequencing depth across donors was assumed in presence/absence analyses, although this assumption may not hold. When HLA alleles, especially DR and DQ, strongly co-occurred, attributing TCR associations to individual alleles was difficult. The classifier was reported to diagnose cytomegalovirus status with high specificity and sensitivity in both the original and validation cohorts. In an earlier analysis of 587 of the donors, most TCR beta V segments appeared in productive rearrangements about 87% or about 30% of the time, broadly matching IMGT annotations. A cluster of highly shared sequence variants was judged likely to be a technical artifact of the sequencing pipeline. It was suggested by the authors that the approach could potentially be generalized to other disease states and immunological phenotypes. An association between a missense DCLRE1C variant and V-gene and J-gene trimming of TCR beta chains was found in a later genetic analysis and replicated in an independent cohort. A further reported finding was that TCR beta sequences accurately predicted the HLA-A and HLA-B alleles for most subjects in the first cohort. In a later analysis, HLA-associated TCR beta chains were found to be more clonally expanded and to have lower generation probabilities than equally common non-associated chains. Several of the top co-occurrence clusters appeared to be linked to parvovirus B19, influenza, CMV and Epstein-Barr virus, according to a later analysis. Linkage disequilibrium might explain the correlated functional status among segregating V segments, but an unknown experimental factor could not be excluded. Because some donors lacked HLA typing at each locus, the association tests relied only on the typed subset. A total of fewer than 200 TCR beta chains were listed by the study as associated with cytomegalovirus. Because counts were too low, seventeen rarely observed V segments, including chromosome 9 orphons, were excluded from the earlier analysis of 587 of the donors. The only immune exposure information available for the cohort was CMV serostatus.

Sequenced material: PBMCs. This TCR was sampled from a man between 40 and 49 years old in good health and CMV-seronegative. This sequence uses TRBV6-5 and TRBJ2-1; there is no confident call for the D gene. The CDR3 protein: CASRTTLAAHEQFF. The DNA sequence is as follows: TGTGCCAGCAGGACGACTCTGGCGGCGCATGAGCAGTTCTTC.